This T cell receptor (beta chain) is from a study of Ad26.COV2.S vaccination and SARS-CoV-2 variants. Treatment specified: roughly 20 received Ad26.COV2.S at low or high dose, single or two shots; 5 received placebo; per-sample allocation not given. Day 63 after the first injection of vaccine or placebo was the sampling time. Using immunoSEQ multiplex PCR, the repertoire was profiled, and TCRdb retains in-frame clones only, with some absent. Here the sample spans about 390,000 clones, approximately 91% being singletons. The V gene lost 6 bases and the J gene lost 0 bases, with 5 bases spanning the gap. The CDR3 consists of 12 residues. Germline CDR1 LGHDT, CDR2 YNNKEL (reference sequence).

Sequenced here: peripheral blood, sampled in a trial of Ad26.COV2.S vaccine versus placebo. The clonotype comes from a person between 18 and 60 years old who received the Ad26.COV2.S COVID-19 vaccine or a placebo. The chain employs TRBV3-1 (or the pseudogene TRBV3-2) and TRBJ1-2; D is undetermined. Here the CDR3 DNA reads TGTGCCAGCAGACACCCTAACTATGGCTACACCTTC. Translating it yields CASRHPNYGYTF.